The source of this TCR beta chain is a study of blood T cell repertoires in COVID-19. Study summary: Sites across the United States, Italy and Spain contributed samples from acute and convalescent COVID-19.

This CDR3 is 16 amino acids long. The germline V gene encodes CDR1 LNHDA and CDR2 SQIVND (reference sequence). The ends lost 1 base at V and 5 bases at J; junction bases unmatched: 11. The data were produced by immunoSEQ multiplex PCR, yet TCRdb's version contains in-frame clones alone and is incomplete. The sample gives a few hundred thousand clones, 80% to 95% of which show up once; 2% to 3% is in the top ten. Patients at the Seattle site were enrolled during active infection and followed longitudinally. The chain uses TRBV19 and TRBJ2-7; 7 bases align to TRBD2. Sequencing was done on a sample of peripheral blood. This clonotype was obtained from a person aged 18-35 years with COVID-19, enrolled during active disease. DNA for the CDR3: TGTGCCAGTAGTATAGGGGGAGGGAGAGGCGTCCACGAGCAGTACTTC. Translation gives CASSIGGGRGVHEQYF.